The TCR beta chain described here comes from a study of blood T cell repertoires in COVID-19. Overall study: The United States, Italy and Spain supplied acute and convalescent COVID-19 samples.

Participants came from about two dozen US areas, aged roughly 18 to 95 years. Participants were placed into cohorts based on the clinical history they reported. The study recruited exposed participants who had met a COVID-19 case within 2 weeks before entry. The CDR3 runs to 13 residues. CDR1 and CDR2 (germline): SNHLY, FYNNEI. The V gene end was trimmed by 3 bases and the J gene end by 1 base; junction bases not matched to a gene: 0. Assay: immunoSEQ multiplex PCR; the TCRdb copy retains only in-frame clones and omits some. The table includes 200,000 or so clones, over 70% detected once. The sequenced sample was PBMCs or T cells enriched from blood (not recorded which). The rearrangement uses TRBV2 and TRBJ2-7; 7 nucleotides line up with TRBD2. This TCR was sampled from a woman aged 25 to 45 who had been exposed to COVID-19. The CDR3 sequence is CASSEGGSYEQYF. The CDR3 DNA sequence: TGTGCCAGCAGTGAGGGAGGGTCCTACGAGCAGTACTTC.